The clone carrying this T cell receptor (beta chain) was recorded at least ten times. RNA transcripts yielded amplified TCR beta CDR3 regions. First-round RT-PCR targeting the TCR CDR3 was performed with the HTBI primer set. From the multiplex PCR reads, TCRdb called clonotypes with MiXCR, one entry per CDR3 protein. The repertoire consists of almost 350,000 distinct CDR3 sequences, with approximately 18% occurring once and the leading ten covering around 15%. The data originate from a study of T cells in Graves' hyperthyroidism and ophthalmopathy. V was trimmed by 6 bases and J by 5 bases, leaving 13 bases between them. This CDR3 region has 13 residues. Germline CDR1 and CDR2: SQVTM and ANQGSEA.

The gene calls are TRBV29-1 and TRBJ2-2; maybe TRBD1 (7 bases). What was sequenced was blood. This receptor was taken from a woman between 40 and 55 years old with Graves' ophthalmopathy. The CDR3 sequence: CSVTSGGTGELFF. The CDR3 coding sequence is TGCAGCGTAACCTCAGGGGGGACCGGGGAGCTGTTTTTT.